This TCR beta chain was obtained from a study of shared clonotypes between healthy human individuals. In the authors' workflow: Filtering was not the same, since immunoSEQ gave junction-only sequences without quality scores. Using immunoSEQ multiplex PCR, the repertoire was profiled, and TCRdb retains in-frame clones only, with some absent. V and J calls and clone size follow that table, whereas D and trimming were derived from the DNA. The sample records about 2.2 million clones, approximately 92% being singletons. CD45RO-negative, CCR7-selected cells formed the naive CD8 fraction, which excluded terminally differentiated effector memory CD45RA+ cells. Trimming removed 0 bases from V and 6 bases from J, with 14 bases in between. The length of the CDR3 is 16 residues. The V gene's germline CDR1 is LGHNA and CDR2 YSLEER. The sample holds one count of this clone.

Sequenced material: naive CD8+ T cells from PBMCs. The chain recombines TRBV4-3 with TRBJ2-2, with D tentatively TRBD1 or TRBD2 (5 bases each). This sequence originates from a young man in good health. Some clones in this sample may be carry-over from other donors' samples. The CDR3 loop is CASSQDRTLGAGELFF. The CDR3 DNA sequence: TGCGCCAGCAGCCAAGATCGGACATTGGGGGCCGGGGAGCTGTTTTTT.